The present entry profiles one T cell receptor beta chain with its context. The data belong to a study of OX40 agonist ivuxolimab in advanced cancers. The method was immunoSEQ multiplex PCR; TCRdb's version includes in-frame clones alone and lacks a portion of them. The sample shows more than 80,000 clones, about 89% of them seen only once. The CDR3 length is 15 residues. V dropped 0 bases and J dropped 3; count of bases not matched to a gene: 1. Germline lookup yields CDR1 SGHNT and CDR2 YYREEE (reference sequence). The material sequenced was CD4+ or CD8+ T cells sorted from blood, taken in a trial of the OX40 agonist ivuxolimab. The sequence was obtained from an adult with an advanced solid tumor such as melanoma, head and neck, liver or kidney cancer. The rearrangement uses TRBV5-4 and TRBJ2-5, with TRBD2 matching 11 bases. The CDR3 DNA sequence: TGTGCCAGCAGCTTGGGGGGACTAGCGGAAGAGACCCAGTACTTC. It yields the protein CASSLGGLAEETQYF. Supplemented by reference TRBV5-4 and TRBJ2-5, the full variable domain reads ETGVTQSPTHLIKTRGQQVTLRCSSQSGHNTVSWYQQALGQGPQFIFQYYREEENGRGNFPPRFSGLQFPNYSSELNVNALELDDSALYLCASSLGGLAEETQYFGPGTRLLVL.